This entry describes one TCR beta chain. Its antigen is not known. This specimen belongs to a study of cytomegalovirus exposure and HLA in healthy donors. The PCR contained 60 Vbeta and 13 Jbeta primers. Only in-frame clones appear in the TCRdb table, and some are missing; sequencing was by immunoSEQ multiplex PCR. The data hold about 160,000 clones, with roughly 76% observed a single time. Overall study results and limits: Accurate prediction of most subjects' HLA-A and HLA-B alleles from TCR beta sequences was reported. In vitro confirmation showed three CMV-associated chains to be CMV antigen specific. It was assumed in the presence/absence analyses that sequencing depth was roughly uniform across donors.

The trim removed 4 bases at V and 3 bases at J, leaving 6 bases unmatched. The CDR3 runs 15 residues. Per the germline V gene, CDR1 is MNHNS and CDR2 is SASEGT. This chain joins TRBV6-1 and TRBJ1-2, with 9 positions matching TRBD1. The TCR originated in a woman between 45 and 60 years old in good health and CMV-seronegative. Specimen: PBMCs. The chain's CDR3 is CASSATGGSDYGYTF. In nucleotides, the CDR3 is TGTGCCAGCAGTGCCACAGGGGGCTCTGACTATGGCTACACCTTC.